This is a list of T cell receptor beta chains from one sample in a study of metastatic and nonmetastatic thyroid tumors. TCRdb re-called clones via MiXCR from the PCR reads. Among fewer than 40,000 clones listed, roughly half were seen once. Sequenced input: tumor tissue. These TCRs come from a male donor with papillary thyroid cancer or a benign thyroid nodule (not recorded which). Some clones in this sample may be carry-over from other donors' samples. Both conserved end residues are part of each CDR3. The D gene is left open where the match is weak. A row's size may be missing; if present it is once, few, many or a size class.

D gene	clone size	V gene	J gene	CDR3 DNA	CDR3 protein
-	few	TRBV27	TRBJ2-7	TGTGCCAGCAGTTTGGACGGAATCTACGAGCAGTACTTC	CASSLDGIYEQYF
-	-	TRBV11-2	TRBJ2-1	TGTGCCAGCAGCTTAGATTTACAGGGTTCGTACAATGAGCAGTTCTTC	CASSLDLQGSYNEQFF
TRBD1	-	TRBV11-2	TRBJ1-6	TGTGCCAGCAGCCCCGGACAGGAGTATTCACCCCTCCACTTT	CASSPGQEYSPLHF
-	-	TRBV6-4	TRBJ1-5	TGTGCCAGCAGTGACGGGAGTAGCAATCAGCCCCAGCATTTT	CASSDGSSNQPQHF
-	few	TRBV6-1	TRBJ1-5	TGTGCCAGCTCTGGAGGGAGCAATCAGCCCCAGCATTTT	CASSGGSNQPQHF
-	few	TRBV27	TRBJ2-3	TGTGCCAGCAGTTTACATGGCACAGATACGCAGTATTTT	CASSLHGTDTQYF
TRBD2	-	TRBV9	TRBJ2-3	TGTGCCAGCAGCGTGTCGGGCGGGGGGATTACAGATACGCAGTATTTT	CASSVSGGGITDTQYF
TRBD2	-	TRBV15	TRBJ2-3	TGTGCCACCAGCAGAGGGGAGCGGGAAACGGATACGCAGTATTTT	CATSRGERETDTQYF
-	-	TRBV11-3	TRBJ2-7	TGTGCCAGCAGCTCAGGGATGTACGAGCAGTACTTC	CASSSGMYEQYF
-	-	TRBV9	TRBJ1-5	TGTGCCAGCAGCGTAGGGGAGGGCGCGGATTCTCAGCCCCAGCATTTT	CASSVGEGADSQPQHF
TRBD1	few	TRBV6-6	TRBJ1-3	TGTGCCAGCAGTTACTCGGGGACAGGGACTGGAAACACCATATATTTT	CASSYSGTGTGNTIYF
TRBD2	-	TRBV5-1	TRBJ2-7	TGCGCCAGCTCCCAATTGGGCAGCGGGGGAGCTGGCGAGCAGTACTTC	CASSQLGSGGAGEQYF
TRBD2	-	TRBV20-1	TRBJ2-1	TGCAGTGCTAAGACTAGCGTTTCCTACAATGAGCAGTTCTTC	CSAKTSVSYNEQFF
-	-	TRBV6-1	TRBJ1-6	TGTGCCAGCAGTCCACCTGGGAATGGTCATTCACCCCTCCACTTT	CASSPPGNGHSPLHF
-	-	TRBV30	TRBJ2-1	TGTGCCTGGAGCTCTTTTGGAGGATACAATGAGCAGTTCTTC	CAWSSFGGYNEQFF
TRBD1	-	TRBV10-3	TRBJ2-5	TGTGCCATCAGTGAGCCTCACACCTTAGGGACAGGGAAGGAAGAGACCCAGTACTTC	CAISEPHTLGTGKEETQYF
-	-	TRBV28	TRBJ2-7	TGTGCCAGCATCAGGGGCGGGAGATCCTACGAGCAGTACTTC	CASIRGGRSYEQYF
TRBD2	once	TRBV20-1	TRBJ2-7	TGCAGTGCGTCCGGGACTAGCGGGGGGTTCACTTACGAGCAGTACTTC	CSASGTSGGFTYEQYF
-	-	TRBV12-3/TRBV12-4	TRBJ2-2	TGTGCCAGCAGCCCTAGACAGATCACCGGGGAGCTGTTTTTT	CASSPRQITGELFF
TRBD1	-	TRBV6-2/TRBV6-3	TRBJ1-5	TGTGCCAGCAGTTGGACAGGGACGGGGTGGCCCCAGCATTTT	CASSWTGTGWPQHF
-	-	TRBV7-2	TRBJ2-7	TGTGCCAGCAGCTTAGACGGGACACTTGACGAGCAGTACTTC	CASSLDGTLDEQYF
TRBD1	-	TRBV13	TRBJ2-7	TGTGCCATCAGCCTGGGGACAGGGGGTTACGAGCAGTACTTC	CAISLGTGGYEQYF